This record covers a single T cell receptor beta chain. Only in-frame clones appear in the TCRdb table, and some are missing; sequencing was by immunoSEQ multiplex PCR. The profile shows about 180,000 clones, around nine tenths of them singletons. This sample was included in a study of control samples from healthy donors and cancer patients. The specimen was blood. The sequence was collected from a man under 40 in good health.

The CDR3 protein is CASSLQTGGANEKLFF. The CDR3, as DNA: TGTGCCAGCAGTCTTCAGACAGGGGGCGCCAATGAAAAACTGTTTTTT. This chain links TRBV28 with TRBJ1-4, with TRBD1 matching 10 bases. The CDR3 contains 16 residues. Germline CDR1 MDHEN, CDR2 SYDVKM. V was pared by 5 bases and J by 5 bases, with 8 bases of the junction left unmatched.